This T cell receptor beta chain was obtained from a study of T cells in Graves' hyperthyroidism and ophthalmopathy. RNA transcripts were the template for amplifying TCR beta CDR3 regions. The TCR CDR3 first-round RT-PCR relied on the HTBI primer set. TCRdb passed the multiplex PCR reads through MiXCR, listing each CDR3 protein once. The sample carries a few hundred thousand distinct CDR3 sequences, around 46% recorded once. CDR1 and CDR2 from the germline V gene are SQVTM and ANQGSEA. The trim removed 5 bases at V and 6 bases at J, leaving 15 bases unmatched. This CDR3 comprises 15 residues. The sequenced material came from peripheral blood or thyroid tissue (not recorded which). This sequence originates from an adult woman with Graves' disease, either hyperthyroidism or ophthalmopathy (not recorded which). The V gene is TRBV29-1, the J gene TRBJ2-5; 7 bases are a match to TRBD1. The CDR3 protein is CSVLTGQAGRKTQYF. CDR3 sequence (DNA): TGCAGCGTTCTGACTGGACAGGCGGGTAGGAAGACCCAGTACTTC.